The rows below give T cell receptor beta chains drawn from one sample of a study of shared clonotypes between healthy human individuals. The table came from immunoSEQ multiplex PCR; TCRdb's copy has only in-frame clones and leaves some out. This table has millions of clones, approximately 94% appearing once. The sequencing input was naive CD8+ T cells from PBMCs. The receptors come from a man aged 18 to 29 in good health. Some clones in this sample may be carry-over from other donors' samples. CDR3s include the opening cysteine and the closing phenylalanine or tryptophan. The D gene is left open where the match is weak.

V: TRBV7-3
D: TRBD2
J: TRBJ2-3
CDR3: CASSPRGGNTDTQYF
DNA: TGTGCCAGCAGTCCCCGCGGGGGGAACACAGATACGCAGTATTTT

V: TRBV7-2
D: -
J: TRBJ2-7
CDR3: CASSLVDGGLSSYEQYF
DNA: TGTGCCAGCAGCTTAGTGGATGGGGGGTTAAGCTCCTACGAGCAGTACTTC

V: TRBV11-3
D: -
J: TRBJ2-1
CDR3: CASSPRTGAAANEQFF
DNA: TGTGCCAGCAGCCCACGGACGGGGGCTGCGGCCAATGAGCAGTTCTTC

V: TRBV29-1
D: TRBD2
J: TRBJ2-1
CDR3: CSVLGTSGNNEQFF
DNA: TGCAGCGTTCTTGGGACTAGCGGCAACAATGAGCAGTTCTTC

V: TRBV27
D: -
J: TRBJ2-7
CDR3: CASSRLPQRDEQYF
DNA: TGTGCCAGCAGCCGTTTACCACAACGGGACGAGCAGTACTTC

V: TRBV28
D: -
J: TRBJ1-1
CDR3: CASSLEWEDTEAFF
DNA: TGTGCCAGCAGTTTGGAGTGGGAGGACACTGAAGCTTTCTTT

V: TRBV7-8
D: -
J: TRBJ1-4
CDR3: CASSPTLGGRNEKLFF
DNA: TGTGCCAGCAGCCCGACCCTGGGGGGACGGAATGAAAAACTGTTTTTT

V: TRBV19
D: TRBD2
J: TRBJ2-7
CDR3: CASSISVAGEVEQYF
DNA: TGTGCCAGTAGTATCTCGGTAGCGGGAGAGGTCGAGCAGTACTTC

V: TRBV27
D: -
J: TRBJ2-3
CDR3: CASREVLIPDTQYF
DNA: TGTGCCAGCAGGGAAGTCTTGATCCCAGATACGCAGTATTTT

V: TRBV6-6
D: -
J: TRBJ1-1
CDR3: CASSREEGTEAFF
DNA: TGTGCCAGCAGTCGTGAGGAGGGCACTGAAGCTTTCTTT

V: TRBV7-9
D: -
J: TRBJ2-2
CDR3: CASSFKNTGELFF
DNA: TGTGCCAGCAGCTTCAAGAACACCGGGGAGCTGTTTTTT

V: TRBV9
D: -
J: TRBJ2-1
CDR3: CASSVSGINEQFF
DNA: TGTGCCAGCAGCGTCTCGGGCATCAATGAGCAGTTCTTC

V: TRBV28
D: -
J: TRBJ1-1
CDR3: CASSLSGEHEAFF
DNA: TGTGCCAGCAGTTTATCTGGGGAACATGAAGCTTTCTTT